Below, 28 T cell receptor beta chains from the same sample are listed, as sequenced in a study of T cell changes during pregnancy in multiple sclerosis. Data came from immunoSEQ multiplex PCR; TCRdb stores just in-frame clones and leaves some out. The sample records about 85,000 clones, roughly nine tenths being singletons. The source was peripheral blood, collected in the first trimester of pregnancy. These receptors all stem from a female donor with multiple sclerosis, enrolled in a pregnancy study.

The chain carries TRBV9 and TRBJ2-5; D perhaps matches TRBD2 (5 bases). CDR1 is SGDLS and CDR2 is YYNGEE in the germline V gene. The CDR3 runs to 16 residues. V was cut by 0 bases and J by 1 base, with 13 bases left in between. The CDR3 loop is CASSVGGLVGQETQYF. CDR3 bases: TGTGCCAGCAGCGTAGGAGGGTTGGTGGGCCAAGAGACCCAGTACTTC.

The gene calls are TRBV6-5 and TRBJ2-1; perhaps TRBD1 as D (5 bases). The CDR3 sequence is 15 residues long. Trimming took off 2 bases at V and 4 bases at J, with 12 bases between the two ends. Germline CDR1 reads MNHEY; CDR2 reads SVGAGI. The CDR3 spells CASSYNGARYNEQFF. The CDR3 region has the DNA TGTGCCAGCAGTTACAATGGGGCCCGATACAATGAGCAGTTCTTC.

The chain combines TRBV7-3 with TRBJ1-1; 8 bases agree with TRBD1. Per germline, CDR1 SGHTA and CDR2 FQGTGA. V dropped 4 bases and J dropped 5; count of bases not matched to a gene: 3. The CDR3 runs to 13 residues. CDR3 protein: CASSSDRGTEAFF. CDR3 in DNA: TGTGCCAGCAGCTCCGACAGGGGTACTGAAGCTTTCTTT.

CDR3 sequence: CATSREGSEGVIQPQHF. CDR3 DNA sequence: TGTGCCACCAGCAGAGAGGGGTCGGAAGGGGTTATTCAGCCCCAGCATTTT. The chain is built from TRBV15 and TRBJ1-5; D may be TRBD1 (5 bases). Germline-derived CDR1 and CDR2 are LNHNV and YYDKDF (reference sequence). With 0 bases removed from V and 6 bases from J, the gap between germline ends came to 18 bases. CDR3 length equals 17 residues. Combining the CDR3 with reference TRBV15 and TRBJ1-5 gives the whole variable domain DAMVIQNPRYQVTQFGKPVTLSCSQTLNHNVMYWYQQKSSQAPKLLFHYYDKDFNNEADTPDNFQSRRPNTSFCFLDIRSPGLGDTAMYLCATSREGSEGVIQPQHFGDGTRLSIL.

The rearrangement uses TRBV27 and TRBJ2-2, with D perhaps TRBD2 (5 bases). This CDR3 spans 14 amino acids. Germline loops: CDR1 MNHEY, CDR2 SMNVEV (reference sequence). Trimming stripped 4 bases from V and 3 bases from J, with 9 bases between. The CDR3 loop is CASSSPGYTGELFF. DNA for the CDR3: TGTGCCAGCAGTTCTCCGGGGTACACCGGGGAGCTGTTTTTT.

The chain recombines TRBV2 with TRBJ2-1; a possible D gene is TRBD2 (6 bases). V was shortened by 2 bases and J by 5 bases, with 13 bases between the two germline ends. This CDR3 has 15 residues. Germline assignment: CDR1 SNHLY and CDR2 FYNNEI. The chain's CDR3 is CASSEMGGGDNEQFF. For the CDR3, the DNA is TGTGCCAGCAGTGAAATGGGGGGTGGGGACAATGAGCAGTTCTTC.

Only one count was recorded for this clone. The chain employs TRBV7-2 and TRBJ2-5, with TRBD2 matching over 7 bases. This CDR3 comprises 15 residues. CDR1 SGHTA and CDR2 FQGNSA come from the germline V gene. Losses at the gene ends were 1 base for V and 7 bases for J; bases not matched to a gene: 9. CDR3 nucleotides: TGTGCCAGCAGCTTAGGCGGGAGCGCTCGGGGGACCCAGTACTTC. It codes for CASSLGGSARGTQYF.

This clone was observed once. The chain links TRBV19 to TRBJ1-5, with 9 bases fitting TRBD1. The trim removed 6 bases at V and 3 bases at J, leaving 9 bases unmatched. CDR3 size: 16 residues. Germline V gene sequence: CDR1 LNHDA, CDR2 SQIVND (reference sequence). CDR3: CASRSTGTGFNQPQHF. The CDR3, as DNA: TGTGCCAGTAGGTCTACCGGGACAGGGTTCAATCAGCCCCAGCATTTT.

The chain uses TRBV5-4 and TRBJ2-3; 7 bases match TRBD2. V dropped 1 base and J dropped 1; count of bases not matched to a gene: 6. Germline V gene lookup returns CDR1 SGHNT and CDR2 YYREEE (reference sequence). CDR3 size: 16 residues. CDR3 DNA sequence: TGTGCCAGCAGCTTGTTCCTAGCGGACCGCACAGATACGCAGTATTTT. Amino acids: CASSLFLADRTDTQYF.

The rearrangement joins TRBV11-2 to TRBJ1-1, with D possibly being TRBD1 (5 bases). V gave up 5 bases and J gave up 0 bases, with 7 bases separating them. CDR1 SGHAT and CDR2 FQNNGV come from the germline V gene. There are 13 residues in the CDR3. CDR3 DNA sequence: TGTGCCAGCAGCCCGACAGTGAACACTGAAGCTTTCTTT. It is translated as CASSPTVNTEAFF.

The chain carries TRBV25-1 and TRBJ2-4, with 8 bases aligning to TRBD2. This CDR3 spans 14 amino acids. The V segment lost 5 bases and the J segment 8 bases; nucleotides outside the gene matches: 8. Per the germline V gene, CDR1 is MGHDK and CDR2 is SYGVNS. CDR3 protein: CASSRSGILDIQYF. For the CDR3, the DNA is TGTGCCAGCAGTCGTAGCGGGATCTTAGACATTCAGTACTTC. Looking up the rest from reference TRBV25-1 and TRBJ2-4 gives the full variable domain: EADIYQTPRYLVIGTGKKITLECSQTMGHDKMYWYQQDPGMELHLIHYSYGVNSTEKGDLSSESTVSRIRTEHFPLTLESARPSHTSQYLCASSRSGILDIQYFGAGTRLSVL.

The chain has TRBV7-2 and TRBJ2-1; the match to TRBD2 covers 9 bases. This CDR3 has 16 residues. V shed 5 bases and J 9 bases; nucleotides not matched to a gene: 14. Germline V gene sequence: CDR1 SGHTA, CDR2 FQGNSA. The CDR3 region is CASSPQGAGGAREQFF. The CDR3, as DNA: TGTGCCAGCAGCCCTCAAGGGGCGGGGGGGGCCCGTGAGCAGTTCTTC. Full variable domain (rest looked up from reference TRBV7-2 and TRBJ2-1): GAGVSQSPSNKVTEKGKDVELRCDPISGHTALYWYRQSLGQGLEFLIYFQGNSAPDKSGLPSDRFSAERTGGSVSTLTIQRTQQEDSAVYLCASSPQGAGGAREQFFGPGTRLTVL.

The V gene is TRBV5-1, the J gene TRBJ1-4; TRBD1 aligns across 12 bases. Trimming removed 4 bases from V and 7 bases from J; junction bases left unmatched: 2. The CDR3 is made up of 14 amino acids. Germline CDR1 reads SGHRS; CDR2 reads YFSETQ. This CDR3 is CASSGTGGSEKLFF. The DNA of the CDR3 is TGCGCCAGCAGCGGGACAGGGGGCAGTGAAAAACTGTTTTTT.

The chain recombines TRBV12-5 with TRBJ1-1; the D is unclear. The CDR3 has 17 amino acids. From germline, CDR1 is LGHNT and CDR2 FRNRAP. Between the trimmed V and J ends, which lost 1 base and 4 bases, there was a span of 19 bases. The CDR3 here is CASGLAVRRELGTEAFF. DNA for the CDR3: TGTGCTAGTGGTTTGGCGGTACGGAGAGAGTTAGGCACTGAAGCTTTCTTT.

The chain links TRBV7-7 to TRBJ2-2; D is possibly TRBD1 (5 bases). This CDR3 has 18 amino acids. Per the germline V gene, CDR1 is SSHAT and CDR2 is FNYEAQ (reference sequence). V was pared by 5 bases and J by 2 bases, with 21 bases between. The DNA for the CDR3 is TGTGCCAGCAGCCCCCATACTCCATGGGGCGAAAACACCGGGGAGCTGTTTTTT. The encoded protein is CASSPHTPWGENTGELFF.

The genes are TRBV10-3 and TRBJ2-1; TRBD2 matches at 10 bases. Germline lookup yields CDR1 ENHRY and CDR2 SYGVKD. The CDR3 runs 14 residues. Trimming cost V 10 bases and J 4 bases; bases outside gene matches: 7. CDR3 in DNA: TGTGCCACCCTGAGCGGGAGGGATTACAATGAGCAGTTCTTC. Protein: CATLSGRDYNEQFF.

This chain connects TRBV28 to TRBJ2-7; 11 bases agree with TRBD2. The germline gives CDR1 MDHEN, CDR2 SYDVKM. This CDR3 is built from 16 residues. Germline trimming cut 5 bases from V and 0 bases from J; bases unmatched to any gene: 6. The CDR3 here is CASSPGTSGLSYEQYF. The CDR3 coding sequence is TGTGCCAGCAGTCCCGGGACTAGCGGCCTCTCCTACGAGCAGTACTTC. Full variable domain (remainder filled in from reference TRBV28 and TRBJ2-7): DVKVTQSSRYLVKRTGEKVFLECVQDMDHENMFWYRQDPGLGLRLIYFSYDVKMKEKGDIPEGYSVSREKKERFSLILESASTNQTSMYLCASSPGTSGLSYEQYFGPGTRLTVT.

This clone was seen just once. V and J are TRBV5-6 and TRBJ2-7, with D hard to call. The CDR3 length is 12 residues. Trimming cost V 5 bases and J 0 bases, with 6 bases left between them. Looked up from germline, CDR1 is SGHDT and CDR2 is YYEEEE. The CDR3 DNA sequence: TGTGCCAGCAGTTCAGGCTCCTACGAGCAGTACTTC. Protein product: CASSSGSYEQYF.

This chain uses TRBV11-2 with TRBJ2-1; 13 bases agree with TRBD2. J was trimmed by 1 base and V by 7 bases; bases with no gene match: 10. CDR3 length: 18 amino acids. Germline-derived CDR1 and CDR2 are SGHAT and FQNNGV. The CDR3 DNA is TGTGCCAGCACCCCGGGACTAGCGGGACCCACATCCTACAATGAGCAGTTCTTC. Translating gives CASTPGLAGPTSYNEQFF.

The V gene is TRBV25-1, the J gene TRBJ1-1; no clear D gene. Germline lookup yields CDR1 MGHDK and CDR2 SYGVNS. This CDR3 is built from 17 residues. The V end lost 1 base, the J end lost 4 bases, and 19 bases lay between the germline ends. CDR3 sequence (DNA): TGTGCCAGCAGTGAATCCACCCCGAGGGTAGGTGGCACTGAAGCTTTCTTT. Translated: CASSESTPRVGGTEAFF.

The rearrangement links TRBV7-2 to TRBJ1-2; weak D call: TRBD1 (6 bases). Germline assignment: CDR1 SGHTA and CDR2 FQGNSA. This CDR3 is built from 17 residues. Trimming shortened V by 5 bases and J by 4 bases, and 23 bases separated the two germline ends. CDR3 in DNA: TGTGCCAGCAGCCCAGGGGACCAAACAGGTCGAGCCTATGGCTACACCTTC. Translated: CASSPGDQTGRAYGYTF.

CDR3 protein: CASSFWGLGYTF. Written as DNA, the CDR3 is TGTGCCAGCAGCTTTTGGGGGCTGGGCTACACCTTC. The chain couples TRBV5-5 to TRBJ1-2; TRBD1 might be the D (6 bases). This CDR3 is built from 12 residues. V lost 2 bases and J lost 8, with 10 bases in between. The germline gives CDR1 SGHKS, CDR2 YYEKEE (reference sequence).

The genes are TRBV7-3 and TRBJ2-2, with D possibly TRBD2 on 6 matching bases. The CDR3 extends over 15 amino acids. The V gene's germline CDR1 is SGHTA and CDR2 FQGTGA. The V and J ends lost 3 bases and 0 bases respectively, with 8 bases between them. The CDR3 sequence: CASSFSGANTGELFF. The CDR3, as DNA: TGTGCCAGCAGCTTCTCGGGGGCGAACACCGGGGAGCTGTTTTTT. The full variable domain, in which reference TRBV7-3 and TRBJ2-2 provide the parts outside the CDR3, is GAGVSQTPSNKVTEKGKYVELRCDPISGHTALYWYRQSLGQGPEFLIYFQGTGAADDSGLPNDRFFAVRPEGSVSTLKIQRTERGDSAVYLCASSFSGANTGELFFGEGSRLTVL.

This clone is a singleton in its sample. This chain joins TRBV6-4 and TRBJ2-1; 10 bases map to TRBD2. This CDR3 spans 16 amino acids. CDR1 and CDR2 from the germline V gene are MRHNA and SNTAGT. V was pared by 4 bases and J by 8 bases, with 11 bases of the junction left unmatched. DNA for the CDR3: TGTGCCAGCAGTGTCCTAAGCGGGAGGGCCTCGGATGAGCAGTTCTTC. It is translated as CASSVLSGRASDEQFF.

The chain joins TRBV2 to TRBJ2-4; 7 bases line up with TRBD1. The V segment lost 2 bases and the J segment 0 bases; nucleotides outside the gene matches: 4. Germline CDR1 reads SNHLY; CDR2 reads FYNNEI. This CDR3 region has 16 residues. The CDR3 spells CASSERDSLAKNIQYF. The CDR3, as DNA: TGTGCCAGCAGTGAAAGGGACAGCCTAGCCAAAAACATTCAGTACTTC.

This sequence joins TRBV11-2 and TRBJ1-1; possible D gene TRBD1, 6 bases. There are 16 residues in the CDR3. The V end was cut by 0 bases, the J end by 9 bases, with 20 bases between. In germline, CDR1 is SGHAT, CDR2 FQNNGV. CDR3 nucleotide sequence: TGTGCCAGCAGCTTAGACGGGGGGGGCACCGGCGGAAAAGCTTTCTTT. This gives the protein CASSLDGGGTGGKAFF. Together with reference TRBV11-2 and TRBJ1-1, the CDR3 gives the full variable domain: EAGVAQSPRYKIIEKRQSVAFWCNPISGHATLYWYQQILGQGPKLLIQFQNNGVVDDSQLPKDRFSAERLKGVDSTLKIQPAKLEDSAVYLCASSLDGGGTGGKAFFGQGTRLTVV.

This clone was seen only once. This chain uses TRBV2 with TRBJ2-7, with a weak D call TRBD2 (7 bases). With 2 bases removed from V and 2 bases from J, the gap between germline ends came to 13 bases. Germline-derived CDR1 and CDR2 are SNHLY and FYNNEI. This CDR3 has 15 amino acids. The CDR3 sequence: CASSELTGGPYEQYF. The CDR3 DNA reads TGTGCCAGCAGTGAACTGACGGGGGGCCCCTACGAGCAGTACTTC. Drawing the rest from reference TRBV2 and TRBJ2-7, the complete variable domain is EPEVTQTPSHQVTQMGQEVILRCVPISNHLYFYWYRQILGQKVEFLVSFYNNEISEKSEIFDDQFSVERPDGSNFTLKIRSTKLEDSAMYFCASSELTGGPYEQYFGPGTRLTVT.

The rearrangement links TRBV7-9 to TRBJ2-5; D possibly corresponds to TRBD2 (5 bases). Germline lookup yields CDR1 SEHNR and CDR2 FQNEAQ (reference sequence). V dropped 3 bases and J dropped 4 bases, with 6 bases sitting between them. This CDR3 has 12 residues. DNA of the CDR3: TGTGCCAGCAGCTTCGAGGGAGAGACCCAGTACTTC. Translation gives CASSFEGETQYF.